The following is a TCR beta chain sequence with its context. Its antigen is not yet known. The junction and the germline gene differ at one end; a read error may be behind it. This sample stems from a study of tumor-infiltrating lymphocytes in primary liver carcinoma (dated by TCRdb to between 2016 and 2019). In the study overall: Of the five patients, three men and two women aged 30 to 69 years, four had hepatocellular carcinoma and one had combined HCC and intrahepatic cholangiocarcinoma. The tumors of the five patients were staged as T1-T3 N0M0, with maximum diameters ranging from about 4.2 to 10 cm. Each sample produced about 3.5 to 7.13 million productive TCRbeta reads, and read depth showed no significant difference between tissue types. Across five regions of each liver tumor, along with adjacent normal tissue and blood, the study brought together TCRbeta repertoire sequencing, expression microarrays and whole-exome sequencing. TCRbeta repertoire sequencing covered about 35 specimens from 5 patients: roughly 25 tumor regions, 5 adjacent noncancerous liver tissues and 5 peripheral blood samples. High reproducibility was observed for the technical replicate repertoires, with mean shared-clone rates roughly 0.92 and correlation coefficients above 0.98.

Broad study findings and their caveats: Only the TCR beta chain was sequenced, so true repertoire diversity is likely underestimated because unpaired alpha chains were not captured. The study included only four or five patients, and the authors note findings should be validated in a larger study. Consistent with antigen-driven expansion, pairs of tumor regions showed higher repertoire overlap (mean roughly 35%) than either tumor-adjacent pairs (approximately 17%) or tumor-blood pairs (approximately 14%). A significantly larger repertoire fraction was made up by the top 250 clones in tumors than in blood (p = 0.039). Bulk unsorted samples precluded comparing CD4+ and CD8+ T cell repertoires.

The CDR3 runs 12 amino acids, cysteine and phenylalanine included. The DNA shown is the 36-base CDR3, in frame from base 1. CDR1 and CDR2 are drawn from the germline V gene: SGHDN, FVKESK. TCRbeta-specific cDNA was reverse-transcribed from 500 ng total RNA using a constant-region primer and ProtoScript II reverse transcriptase. TCRbeta libraries were built with three nested multiplex PCR rounds, a slightly modified ARM-PCR procedure. Multiplex TRBV1-TRBV30 forward primers and a Cbeta reverse primer were used in the first two PCR rounds, each of which was run for around 9 cycles. Sample barcodes and Illumina adapters were added in a final 25-cycle PCR using Deep VentR polymerase. Before sequencing, amplicons between 200 and 500 bp were purified from gel using a QIAquick gel extraction kit. The TCRbeta amplicons were sequenced with 250-bp paired-end reads on an Illumina HiSeq 2500. The original pipeline was this. Quality trimming of reads was performed with Trimmomatic v0.33, and paired reads were merged with FLASH v1.2.11 so that full CDR3 sequences could be recovered. V, D and J germline segments were assigned to the rearranged TCRbeta sequences using MiGEC v1.2.1b. Clonotype statistics and Shannon-Wiener diversity indices were computed with VDJtools v1.0.0. Except for diversity analysis, only the 250 most abundant clonotypes of each sample were used in subsequent analyses to reduce sampling bias. TCRdb reprocessed the public reads (quality trimming at Q25 with fastp, clone calling with MiXCR) and kept in-frame beta chains. When rows share a CDR3 protein, they turn into one entry using the most common DNA and genes. It is TCRdb's table, rather than the study itself, that gives the V and J calls and clone size. The sample contains under 150,000 distinct CDR3 sequences, 65% to 75% of them found a single time. The ten largest clones take up roughly 7.3% of the sample.

Total RNA and DNA were co-extracted from around 18-30 mg of bulk tissue with the AllPrep DNA/RNA mini kit, without cell sorting. Between November 2015 and March 2016, about 5 patients in China with histopathologically diagnosed primary liver carcinoma had their tumors surgically resected. At the time of sampling, the patients had chronic HBV infection and had not received any treatment. Pieces of fresh tumor and adjacent tissue were cut in half, with one half kept in RNAlater at -80 degrees C and the other half sent for histology. Here the chain combines TRBV14 and TRBJ2-1; 7 central bases correspond to TRBD1. The receptor's source is a woman aged 55 to 70 with primary liver carcinoma and hepatitis B virus infection. Sequencing was carried out using tumor-adjacent normal liver tissue. The sequenced DNA is TGTGCCAGCAGCCAATTCTGTAGGGGGCCAGTCTTC. This gives the protein CASSQFCRGPVF.